This is a list of T cell receptor beta chains from one sample in a study of Graves' ophthalmopathy and Graves' hyperthyroidism. TCRdb passed the multiplex PCR reads through MiXCR, listing each CDR3 protein once. The sample carries fewer than 650,000 distinct CDR3 sequences, roughly 20% recorded once. The specimen was peripheral blood. These receptors all come from a woman aged 18-35 years with stable Graves' hyperthyroidism. Some clones in this sample may be carry-over from other donors' samples. The CDR3 runs from the conserved cysteine through the conserved F or W. A D gene is named only where the DNA matches it firmly. A row's size may be missing; if present it is once, few, many or a size class.

clone size,D gene,J gene,V gene,CDR3 protein,CDR3 DNA
once,.,TRBJ2-5,TRBV12-3/TRBV12-4,CASSLMARETQYF,TGTGCCAGCAGTTTGATGGCACGGGAGACCCAGTACTTC
many,TRBD1,TRBJ2-7,TRBV28,CASSGQGAGEQYF,TGTGCCAGCAGTGGACAGGGGGCGGGGGAGCAGTACTTC
few,TRBD1,TRBJ2-5,TRBV25-1,CASSEGQGAEETQYF,TGTGCCAGCAGTGAAGGGCAGGGGGCTGAAGAGACCCAGTACTTC
many,.,TRBJ2-7,TRBV7-2,CASSLNRQNEQYF,TGTGCCAGCAGCTTAAATAGACAGAACGAGCAGTACTTC
many,TRBD1,TRBJ1-2,TRBV28,CASSRGRARGHGYTF,TGTGCCAGCAGTAGGGGCCGTGCGAGGGGGCATGGCTACACCTTC
.,TRBD1,TRBJ1-2,TRBV6-1,CASTLDRAVNYGYTF,TGTGCCAGCACTCTCGACAGGGCGGTTAACTATGGCTACACCTTC
.,.,TRBJ2-7,TRBV6-5,CASSSAGAPGAYEQYF,TGTGCCAGCAGTTCCGCGGGGGCCCCTGGGGCCTACGAGCAGTACTTC
.,TRBD2,TRBJ2-7,TRBV13,CASSLRLAGGISEQYF,TGTGCCAGCAGCCTCAGACTAGCGGGAGGAATCAGCGAACAGTACTTC
many,.,TRBJ1-1,TRBV6-5,CASSANMNTEAFF,TGTGCCAGCAGCGCTAATATGAACACTGAAGCTTTCTTT
.,TRBD1,TRBJ2-7,TRBV24-1,CATSDAGTGTTYEQYF,TGTGCCACCAGTGATGCCGGGACAGGTACAACCTACGAGCAGTACTTC
.,TRBD1,TRBJ1-6,TRBV5-6,CASSSWVRQGNSPLHF,TGTGCCAGCAGCTCTTGGGTCCGACAGGGGAATTCACCCCTCCACTTT
many,.,TRBJ2-7,TRBV20-1,CSARSPSRVNEQYF,TGCAGTGCTAGATCGCCTAGCAGGGTCAACGAGCAGTACTTC
many,TRBD1,TRBJ2-7,TRBV5-1,CASSVGSGGGDEQYF,TGCGCCAGCAGCGTAGGGTCAGGGGGCGGTGACGAGCAGTACTTC
few,.,TRBJ1-5,TRBV6-1,CASSESRGRNQPQHF,TGTGCCAGCAGTGAATCGAGGGGTCGCAATCAGCCCCAGCATTTT
.,TRBD2,TRBJ2-5,TRBV24-1,CATSDPSGGGETQYF,TGTGCCACCAGTGATCCTAGCGGGGGAGGAGAGACCCAGTACTTC
.,.,TRBJ2-1,TRBV12-3/TRBV12-4,CASGSYNEQFF,TGTGCCAGCGGATCCTACAATGAGCAGTTCTTC
.,.,TRBJ1-2,TRBV20-1,CSARGVVDGYTF,TGCAGTGCTAGAGGGGTCGTAGACGGCTACACCTTC
many,TRBD1,TRBJ1-1,TRBV10-2,CASSDRTGALNTEAFF,TGCGCCAGCAGTGACAGGACAGGGGCCTTGAACACTGAAGCTTTCTTT
.,.,TRBJ2-4,TRBV12-3/TRBV12-4,CASSSRSNIQYF,TGTGCCAGCAGTTCACGGTCAAACATTCAGTACTTC
.,.,TRBJ1-5,TRBV10-3,CAISATGSNQPQHF,TGTGCCATCAGTGCCACAGGTAGCAATCAGCCCCAGCATTTT
few,.,TRBJ2-7,TRBV2,CASSEPLTSSSYEQYF,TGTGCCAGCAGTGAACCACTGACATCGAGCTCCTACGAGCAGTACTTC
few,.,TRBJ2-2,TRBV18,CASSTQVPGELFF,TGTGCCAGCTCAACCCAGGTTCCCGGGGAGCTGTTTTTT
once,.,TRBJ1-1,TRBV6-1,CASSILVDTEAFF,TGTGCCAGCAGTATCCTGGTAGACACTGAAGCTTTCTTT
many,TRBD2,TRBJ2-2,TRBV11-2,CASSLGIAGGPGELFF,TGTGCCAGCAGCTTGGGTATAGCGGGGGGGCCCGGGGAGCTGTTTTTT
many,.,TRBJ1-2,TRBV28,CASSPLGGAYGYTF,TGTGCCAGCAGTCCTCTCGGGGGCGCCTATGGCTACACCTTC
many,.,TRBJ1-2,TRBV30,CAWSEKSAGYGYTF,TGTGCCTGGAGTGAGAAGTCCGCTGGCTATGGCTACACCTTC
.,.,TRBJ2-2,TRBV11-2,CASSFIRGLPSGELFF,TGTGCCAGCAGCTTCATACGGGGCCTCCCCTCCGGGGAGCTGTTTTTT
many,TRBD2,TRBJ2-7,TRBV6-2/TRBV6-3,CASSFPGTSGFYEQYF,TGTGCCAGCAGTTTTCCCGGGACTAGCGGGTTCTACGAGCAGTACTTC
.,.,TRBJ2-5,TRBV19,CASSSDSLYQETQYF,TGTGCCAGTAGCTCGGACAGCCTATACCAAGAGACCCAGTACTTC
.,.,TRBJ1-1,TRBV7-9,CASSPQEGSVTEAFF,TGTGCCAGCAGCCCCCAGGAGGGGAGCGTCACTGAAGCTTTCTTT
many,.,TRBJ2-7,TRBV10-3,CAISERESSYEQYF,TGTGCCATCAGTGAGCGGGAGAGCAGCTACGAGCAGTACTTC
many,TRBD2,TRBJ2-2,TRBV11-2,CASSLVAGPNTGELFF,TGTGCCAGCAGCTTAGTAGCGGGGCCTAACACCGGGGAGCTGTTTTTT
many,TRBD1,TRBJ2-7,TRBV28,CASRLTGGTYEQYF,TGTGCCAGCAGGCTAACAGGGGGCACCTACGAGCAGTACTTC
many,.,TRBJ2-2,TRBV6-2/TRBV6-3,CASTTTDGNTGELFF,TGTGCCAGCACCACGACCGACGGTAACACCGGGGAGCTGTTTTTT
few,TRBD1,TRBJ1-1,TRBV6-5,CASSYLTGVGTEAFF,TGTGCCAGCAGTTACTTGACAGGGGTCGGCACTGAAGCTTTCTTT
.,.,TRBJ1-2,TRBV19,CASSISGHLYGYTF,TGTGCCAGTAGTATTTCGGGACACCTCTATGGCTACACCTTC
few,TRBD2,TRBJ2-3,TRBV15,CATSRVPSGKSTDTQYF,TGTGCCACCAGCAGAGTTCCTAGCGGAAAAAGCACAGATACGCAGTATTTT
many,TRBD1,TRBJ1-2,TRBV20-1,CSARDRETNYGYTF,TGCAGTGCTCGGGACAGGGAAACGAACTATGGCTACACCTTC
many,.,TRBJ1-2,TRBV3-1,CASSQVGHRIGGYTF,TGTGCCAGCAGCCAAGTGGGACATCGTATTGGAGGCTACACCTTC
.,.,TRBJ1-2,TRBV3-1,CASSQAVSGPYGYTF,TGTGCCAGCAGCCAAGCAGTAAGCGGCCCTTATGGCTACACCTTC
few,TRBD1,TRBJ1-2,TRBV6-1,CASSATGDRYTF,TGTGCCAGCAGTGCAACAGGGGATCGCTACACCTTC
.,TRBD2,TRBJ2-7,TRBV27,CASSYSGAGGSYEQYF,TGTGCCAGCAGTTACTCTGGAGCGGGAGGGTCCTACGAGCAGTACTTC
.,.,TRBJ1-2,TRBV20-1,CSASALNYGYTF,TGCAGTGCAAGCGCGCTTAACTATGGCTACACCTTC
many,.,TRBJ2-2,TRBV12-3/TRBV12-4,CASSARPDSPNTGELFF,TGTGCCAGCAGTGCGAGGCCGGACTCTCCGAACACCGGGGAGCTGTTTTTT
.,.,TRBJ2-5,TRBV11-2,CASSFLDDQETQYF,TGTGCCAGCAGCTTTCTAGACGACCAAGAGACCCAGTACTTC
few,.,TRBJ2-5,TRBV19,CAPVTQVYQETQYF,TGTGCCCCTGTTACCCAAGTGTACCAAGAGACCCAGTACTTC
many,.,TRBJ2-5,TRBV6-2/TRBV6-3,CASSSELVAETQYF,TGTGCCAGCAGTTCAGAACTAGTTGCGGAGACCCAGTACTTC
many,.,TRBJ1-6,TRBV4-1,CASSQDPYSPLHF,TGCGCCAGCAGCCAAGACCCGTATTCACCCCTCCACTTT
.,.,TRBJ2-7,TRBV4-2,CASSQAGSTYEQYF,TGTGCCAGCAGCCAAGCAGGCAGCACCTACGAGCAGTACTTC
.,.,TRBJ2-7,TRBV7-9,CASRSGHDYEQYF,TGTGCCAGCAGGTCCGGACACGACTACGAGCAGTACTTC
.,TRBD1,TRBJ1-1,TRBV29-1,CSSTGASVGEAFF,TGCAGCTCGACAGGGGCTTCGGTCGGTGAAGCTTTCTTT
.,.,TRBJ1-2,TRBV27,CASSFPRGDGYTF,TGTGCCAGCAGTTTCCCACGAGGGGATGGCTACACCTTC